This T cell receptor (beta chain) derives from a study of OX40 agonist ivuxolimab in advanced cancers. About the study: Ivuxolimab doses were 0.01, 0.1, 0.3, 1.5, 3 or 10 mg/kg every 2 weeks. About 44% of patients had received prior checkpoint inhibitor therapy. General study results and limits: Expanded clones tended on average to be more numerous among CD8+ T cells than CD4+.

The CDR3 length is 12 residues. CDR1 and CDR2 (germline): MNHNY, SVGAGI (reference sequence). V shed 7 bases, J shed 9 bases, and the junction held 7 bases outside the gene matches. TCRdb's table, derived via immunoSEQ multiplex PCR, lists solely in-frame clones and lacks some. The sample carries approximately 19,000 clones, roughly 80% recorded once. With respect to this clone: What it binds is not known.

V gene TRBV6-6 combines with J gene TRBJ1-1, with 8 bases fitting TRBD1. The specimen comprised CD4+ or CD8+ T cells sorted from blood, sampled in a trial of the OX40 agonist ivuxolimab. The clonotype comes from an adult with an advanced solid tumor such as melanoma, head and neck, liver or kidney cancer. The CDR3 DNA sequence: TGTGCCAGCAAGGGGCGGGACAGGAAAGCTTTCTTT. Residues: CASKGRDRKAFF.